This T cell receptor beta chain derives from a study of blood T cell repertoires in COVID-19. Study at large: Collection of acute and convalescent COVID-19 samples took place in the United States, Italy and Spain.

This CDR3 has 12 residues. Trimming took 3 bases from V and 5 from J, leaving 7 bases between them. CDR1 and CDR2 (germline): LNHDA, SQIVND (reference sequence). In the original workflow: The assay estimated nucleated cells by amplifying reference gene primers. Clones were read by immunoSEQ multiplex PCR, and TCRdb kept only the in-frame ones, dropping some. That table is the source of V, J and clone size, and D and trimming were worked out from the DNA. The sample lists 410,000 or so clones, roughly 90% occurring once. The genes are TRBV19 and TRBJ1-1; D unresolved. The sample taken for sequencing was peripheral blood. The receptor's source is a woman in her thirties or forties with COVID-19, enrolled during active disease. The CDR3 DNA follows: TGTGCCAGTAGTATCAGCAGGACTGAAGCTTTCTTT. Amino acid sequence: CASSISRTEAFF.